This TCR beta chain is drawn from a study of T-cell reconstitution after alpha-beta-depleted transplantation in children. Unique molecular identifiers were built into the TCRbeta library. Via MiXCR, TCRdb re-called the PCR reads, giving one row per CDR3 protein. The profile covers hundreds of thousands of distinct CDR3 sequences, with 9.9% appearing a single time and around 10% taken by the ten largest. The V segment lost 4 bases and the J segment 2 bases; nucleotides outside the gene matches: 9. The CDR3 loop spans 17 amino acids. In germline, CDR1 is SGHRS, CDR2 YFSETQ. This clonotype has a count of ten or more.

The V gene is TRBV5-1, the J gene TRBJ2-3; 11 nucleotides match TRBD2. This TCR was recovered from a human donor who donated a stem cell graft to a child with SCID. Sequenced material: PBMCs from the stem cell graft donor, taken from the stem cell graft. In DNA, the CDR3 is TGCGCCAGCAGCGGAATGACTAGCGGGGCAACCACAGATACGCAGTATTTT. Its protein is CASSGMTSGATTDTQYF.